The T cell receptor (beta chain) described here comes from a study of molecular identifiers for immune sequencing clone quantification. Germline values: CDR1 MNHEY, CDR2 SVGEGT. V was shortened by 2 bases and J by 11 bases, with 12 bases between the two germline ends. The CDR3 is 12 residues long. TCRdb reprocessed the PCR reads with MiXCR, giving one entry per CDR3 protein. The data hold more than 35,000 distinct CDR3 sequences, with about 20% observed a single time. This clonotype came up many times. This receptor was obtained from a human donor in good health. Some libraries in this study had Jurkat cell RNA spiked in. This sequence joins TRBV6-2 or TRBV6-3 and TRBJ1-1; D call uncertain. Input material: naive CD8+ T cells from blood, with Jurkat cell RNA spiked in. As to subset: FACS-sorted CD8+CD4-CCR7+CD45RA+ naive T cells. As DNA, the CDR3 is TGTGCCAGCAGTTACCCGGACGGGGAGGCTTTCTTT. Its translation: CASSYPDGEAFF.